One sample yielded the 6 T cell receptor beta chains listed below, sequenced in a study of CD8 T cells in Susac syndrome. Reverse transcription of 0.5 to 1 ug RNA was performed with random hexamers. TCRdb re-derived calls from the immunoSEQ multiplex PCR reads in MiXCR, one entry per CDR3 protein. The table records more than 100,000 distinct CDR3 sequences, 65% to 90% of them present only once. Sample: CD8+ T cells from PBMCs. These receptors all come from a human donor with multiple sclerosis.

This CDR3 is CASSPDGQAYEQYF. The DNA of the CDR3 is TGTGCCAGCTCACCTGATGGACAGGCCTACGAGCAGTACTTC. The gene calls are TRBV18 and TRBJ2-7, with 7 bases aligning to TRBD1. J was trimmed by 2 bases and V by 3 bases; bases with no gene match: 4. The CDR3 length is 14 residues. CDR1 KGHSH and CDR2 LQKENI come from the germline V gene.

CDR3 residues: CASSYTEPYNRGRGELFF. CDR3 sequence (DNA): TGTGCCAGCAGTTATACCGAACCTTATAACAGGGGGCGGGGGGAGCTGTTTTTT. The chain has TRBV6-5 and TRBJ2-2; 9 nucleotides line up with TRBD1. The CDR3 totals 18 residues. Trimming removed 3 bases from V and 8 bases from J; junction bases left unmatched: 16. The germline V gene has CDR1 MNHEY and CDR2 SVGAGI.

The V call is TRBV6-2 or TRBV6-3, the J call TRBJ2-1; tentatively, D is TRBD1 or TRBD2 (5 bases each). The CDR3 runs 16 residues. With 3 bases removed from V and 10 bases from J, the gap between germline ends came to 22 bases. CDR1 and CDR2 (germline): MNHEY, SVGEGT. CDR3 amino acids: CASSYMWDLHSLEQFF. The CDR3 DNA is TGTGCCAGCAGTTATATGTGGGACCTCCATAGTTTGGAGCAGTTCTTC.

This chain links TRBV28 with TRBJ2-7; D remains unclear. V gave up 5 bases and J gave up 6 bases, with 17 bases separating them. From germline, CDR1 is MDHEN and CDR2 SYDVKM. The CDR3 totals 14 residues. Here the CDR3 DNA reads TGTGCCAGCAGTAGCCCCAGCCAGACGCCCGAGCAGTACTTC. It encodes CASSSPSQTPEQYF.

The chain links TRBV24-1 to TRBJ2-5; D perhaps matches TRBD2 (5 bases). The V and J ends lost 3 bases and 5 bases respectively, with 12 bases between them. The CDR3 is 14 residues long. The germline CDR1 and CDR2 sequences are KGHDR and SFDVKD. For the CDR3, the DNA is TGTGCCACCAGTGATCCTAACATAGCGGAGACCCAGTACTTC. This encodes CATSDPNIAETQYF.

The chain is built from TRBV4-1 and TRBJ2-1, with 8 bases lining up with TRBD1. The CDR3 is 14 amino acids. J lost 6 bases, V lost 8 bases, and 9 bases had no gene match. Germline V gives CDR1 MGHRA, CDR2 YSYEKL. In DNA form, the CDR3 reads TGCGCCAGCGGAGGACAGGGCTCGGTCAATGAGCAGTTCTTC. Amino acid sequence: CASGGQGSVNEQFF.